The entry below gives a single T cell receptor beta chain sequence along with its context. The data belong to a study of T cells in Graves' hyperthyroidism and ophthalmopathy. Regions amplified from RNA transcripts were the TCR beta CDR3 regions. TCR CDR3 underwent first-round RT-PCR with the HTBI primer set. A single record per CDR3 protein comes from TCRdb applying MiXCR to the multiplex PCR reads. The sample gives 500,000 to 750,000 distinct CDR3 sequences, around 14% of which show up once; roughly 7.1% is in the top ten. With 2 bases clipped from V and 7 bases from J, the junction kept 17 bases outside the gene matches. Germline CDR1 and CDR2: SGDLS and YYNGEE. The CDR3 runs to 17 residues.

The chain uses TRBV9 and TRBJ1-1; TRBD1 agrees at 7 bases. Sequencing was performed on blood. The clonotype was recovered from a woman aged 18-29 years with Graves' ophthalmopathy. CDR3 coding DNA: TGTGCCAGCAGCGTCCGGGGTAGACAGGGCCCGGCTGGTGAAGCTTTCTTT. Its protein product is CASSVRGRQGPAGEAFF.